The text below deals with one T cell receptor (beta chain). Its antigen is undetermined. The second PCR ran roughly 6 to 11 cycles with a sample-barcoded 5' primer and J-beta primers. Every cDNA molecule bore a tag from a template-switch adaptor containing 12 random nucleotides. TCRdb re-analysed the 5' RACE reads in MiXCR, keeping a single row per CDR3 protein. The sample shows 1.5 million or so distinct CDR3 sequences, approximately 40% of them seen only once. This record belongs to a study of blood T cells in healthy people across ages. As for the study in general: Researchers report that template switching captured about one barcoded beta molecule per two T cells.

Study-level results: With age, beta diversity per million T cells declined roughly linearly, significantly by 30 to 40.

The CDR3 loop spans 16 amino acids. CDR1 DFQATT and CDR2 SNEGSKA come from the germline V gene (reference sequence). The ends were cut back, 0 bases at V and 6 bases at J, with 21 bases in the middle. The TCR comes from a woman aged 18-29 years in good health. The sample consisted of blood. The rearrangement uses TRBV20-1 and TRBJ2-7; D not resolved. The CDR3 spells CSARDPEANPTPEQYF. The DNA for the CDR3 is TGCAGTGCTAGAGATCCCGAGGCGAACCCAACCCCCGAGCAGTACTTC.